This T cell receptor beta chain was sequenced for a study of shared clonotypes between healthy human individuals. Background on the study: The composition of the donors was two women and a few men aged 18 to 49.

Details on this clone: What it binds is unknown.

Donors included only healthy HIV-negative adults lacking recent acute infections or vaccinations. Regarding the study as a whole: Blood alone was sampled, and tissue repertoires likely differ.

The V gene lost 3 bases and the J gene lost 8 bases, with 4 bases spanning the gap. CDR3 length: 11 residues. Germline assignment: CDR1 MNHEY and CDR2 SVGAGI. Only in-frame clones appear in the TCRdb table, and some are missing; sequencing was by immunoSEQ multiplex PCR. The table records roughly 2.5 million clones, around nine tenths of them present only once. The chain uses TRBV6-5 and TRBJ2-2, with unresolved D. The specimen was naive CD4+ T cells sorted from blood. Documented subset: CD45RA+ positively selected. This sequence originates from a man aged 18 to 30 in good health. CDR3 residues: CASSYKGELFF. The CDR3 nucleotides are TGTGCCAGCAGTTATAAGGGGGAGCTGTTTTTT.